This is a list of T cell receptor beta chains from one sample in a study of cytomegalovirus exposure and HLA in healthy donors. Some clones are missing from TCRdb's copy, which holds only in-frame ones; the method was immunoSEQ multiplex PCR. This sample has about 160,000 clones, with 82% found just once. The sequencing input was PBMCs. Every receptor here comes from a girl aged 10 to 17 in good health and CMV-seropositive. The CDR3 runs from the conserved cysteine through the conserved F or W. D genes are given only for firm matches. Clone size is given for some rows only: seen once, a few or many times, or a class if the clone is expanded.

J gene | D gene | V gene | clone size | CDR3 protein | CDR3 DNA
TRBJ1-1 | - | TRBV13 | - | CASSLKALNTEAFF | TGTGCCAGCAGCTTAAAAGCCTTGAACACTGAAGCTTTCTTT
TRBJ2-3 | - | TRBV21-1 | - | CASRPHTDPDTQYF | TGTGCCAGCAGACCCCACACAGACCCAGATACGCAGTATTTT
TRBJ1-5 | - | TRBV28 | once | CASSIPGLHPSQPQHF | TGTGCCAGCAGTATACCGGGTCTCCATCCTAGTCAGCCCCAGCATTTT
TRBJ1-2 | TRBD1 | TRBV9 | - | CASSPRTGGSWGYTF | TGTGCCAGCAGCCCCCGGACAGGCGGGTCTTGGGGCTACACCTTC
TRBJ2-2 | - | TRBV2 | - | CASKVEGTGELFF | TGTGCCAGCAAAGTTGAGGGCACCGGGGAGCTGTTTTTT
TRBJ2-2 | TRBD1 | TRBV18 | - | CASSHSGTGTVGELFF | TGTGCCAGCTCACATTCCGGGACAGGGACTGTCGGGGAGCTGTTTTTT
TRBJ2-1 | TRBD1 | TRBV5-1 | - | CASSEGAYNEQFF | TGCGCCAGCAGTGAGGGGGCGTACAATGAGCAGTTCTTC
TRBJ2-1 | TRBD2 | TRBV6-1 | few | CASSENAGGSYNEQFF | TGTGCCAGCAGTGAAAACGCGGGAGGGTCCTACAATGAGCAGTTCTTC
TRBJ2-7 | TRBD2 | TRBV4-1 | - | CASSQGGLAEYEQYF | TGCGCCAGCAGCCAAGGGGGACTAGCCGAATACGAGCAGTACTTC
TRBJ2-2 | TRBD1 | TRBV11-2 | - | CASSHRDRDFGELFF | TGTGCCAGCAGCCACCGGGACAGGGATTTCGGGGAGCTGTTTTTT
TRBJ2-6 | - | TRBV28 | - | CASTIRSGANVLTF | TGTGCCAGCACCATTAGATCTGGGGCCAACGTCCTGACTTTC
TRBJ2-2 | TRBD2 | TRBV10-3 | - | CAISGGLAGGPNTGELFF | TGTGCCATCAGTGGGGGACTAGCGGGAGGGCCGAACACCGGGGAGCTGTTTTTT
TRBJ2-7 | TRBD1 | TRBV19 | - | CASSSTPGTGPYEQYF | TGTGCCAGTAGTTCTACCCCCGGGACAGGCCCCTACGAGCAGTACTTC
TRBJ2-1 | TRBD2 | TRBV14 | - | CASSPYLTSGGSGEQFF | TGTGCCAGCAGCCCCTATCTGACTAGCGGGGGGTCAGGTGAGCAGTTCTTC
TRBJ2-7 | - | TRBV5-4 | few | CASSFRGAYEQYF | TGTGCCAGCAGCTTCAGGGGGGCCTACGAGCAGTACTTC
TRBJ2-7 | TRBD1 | TRBV7-3 | - | CASSSTPPGQGSSEQYF | TGTGCCAGCAGCTCTACCCCGCCGGGACAGGGGTCTTCCGAGCAGTACTTC
TRBJ2-3 | - | TRBV9 | - | CASSVDREPPSTQYF | TGTGCCAGCAGCGTAGACCGAGAGCCCCCATCGACGCAGTATTTT
TRBJ2-1 | - | TRBV5-1 | - | CASSPEGQSYNEQFF | TGCGCCAGCAGCCCGGAAGGACAGTCCTACAATGAGCAGTTCTTC
TRBJ2-1 | TRBD2 | TRBV6-5 | once | CASTRLAGDVNEQFF | TGTGCCAGCACCCGACTAGCGGGAGACGTTAATGAGCAGTTCTTC
TRBJ1-2 | TRBD1 | TRBV18 | once | CASSRTGLDYGYTF | TGTGCCAGCTCACGGACAGGTCTGGACTATGGCTACACCTTC
TRBJ1-2 | TRBD1 | TRBV6-5 | - | CASSRGGNYGYTF | TGTGCCAGCAGCCGAGGGGGCAACTATGGCTACACCTTC
TRBJ1-1 | - | TRBV4-1 | - | CASSQLTGNTEAFF | TGCGCCAGCAGCCAACTAACAGGGAATACTGAAGCTTTCTTT
TRBJ2-7 | - | TRBV19 | - | CASSRGSGTATYEQYF | TGTGCCAGTAGTAGAGGCTCCGGGACTGCAACCTACGAGCAGTACTTC
TRBJ2-5 | - | TRBV11-2 | - | CASSGGETQYF | TGTGCCAGCAGCGGGGGGGAGACCCAGTACTTC
TRBJ2-7 | - | TRBV5-4 | - | CASSSNRGNYEQYF | TGTGCCAGCAGCTCAAACCGGGGAAATTACGAGCAGTACTTC
TRBJ1-1 | - | TRBV5-8 | - | CASSLDRETEAFF | TGTGCCAGCAGCTTGGACAGGGAAACTGAAGCTTTCTTT
TRBJ2-5 | - | TRBV4-1 | once | CASSHLTGPETQYF | TGCGCCAGCAGCCATTTGACTGGCCCAGAGACCCAGTACTTC
TRBJ2-2 | - | TRBV2 | - | CASGGAGEDTGELFF | TGTGCCAGCGGGGGGGCAGGGGAGGACACCGGGGAGCTGTTTTTT
TRBJ2-5 | - | TRBV9 | - | CASSVEEGPQETQYF | TGTGCCAGCAGCGTAGAGGAGGGACCCCAAGAGACCCAGTACTTC
TRBJ2-7 | - | TRBV18 | - | CATADPGITGEQYF | TGTGCCACCGCCGACCCGGGTATAACGGGGGAGCAGTACTTC
TRBJ1-3 | - | TRBV7-9 | - | CASSLDTRNTIYF | TGTGCCAGCAGCTTGGACACCAGAAACACCATATATTTT
TRBJ1-4 | TRBD1 | TRBV10-3 | - | CAISESPTGGTVKLFF | TGTGCCATCAGTGAGTCGCCGACAGGGGGTACTGTAAAACTGTTTTTT
TRBJ1-1 | - | TRBV7-2 | - | CASSLARGLGVFF | TGTGCCAGCAGCTTAGCGAGAGGTTTAGGGGTTTTCTTT
TRBJ2-1 | TRBD1 | TRBV7-8 | - | CASSLIKTGTNNEQFF | TGTGCCAGCAGCCTTATCAAGACAGGGACAAACAATGAGCAGTTCTTC
TRBJ1-1 | - | TRBV9 | - | CASSGANTEAFF | TGTGCCAGCAGCGGAGCGAACACTGAAGCTTTCTTT
TRBJ1-1 | TRBD1 | TRBV9 | - | CASSGRDRVDDTEAFF | TGTGCCAGCAGCGGACGAGACAGGGTTGATGACACTGAAGCTTTCTTT
TRBJ1-3 | TRBD1 | TRBV7-8 | once | CASSTGQGRNTIYF | TGTGCCAGCAGCACCGGACAGGGGCGAAACACCATATATTTT
TRBJ2-5 | TRBD2 | TRBV15 | once | CATSRLLAGGEETQYF | TGTGCCACCAGCAGACTACTAGCGGGAGGGGAAGAGACCCAGTACTTC
TRBJ2-3 | TRBD2 | TRBV27 | - | CASSSLPPGLAGADTQYF | TGTGCCAGCAGTTCCCTCCCTCCGGGACTAGCGGGGGCAGATACGCAGTATTTT
TRBJ2-7 | TRBD2 | TRBV27 | - | CASGLAGGYEQYF | TGTGCCAGCGGACTAGCGGGAGGTTACGAGCAGTACTTC
TRBJ2-5 | TRBD2 | TRBV2 | once | CASEGLTIGRETQYF | TGTGCCAGTGAGGGACTAACGATCGGCCGAGAGACCCAGTACTTC
TRBJ1-4 | TRBD1 | TRBV6-1 | - | CASSSRDRLEKLFF | TGTGCCAGCAGCTCCCGGGACAGGCTTGAAAAACTGTTTTTT
TRBJ1-1 | TRBD1 | TRBV5-1 | - | CASSYRTGNTEAFF | TGCGCCAGCAGCTATCGGACAGGGAACACTGAAGCTTTCTTT
TRBJ1-1 | - | TRBV29-1 | - | CSVEDRVAGKVFF | TGCAGCGTTGAAGATCGGGTGGCAGGGAAGGTTTTCTTT
TRBJ1-1 | TRBD1 | TRBV5-8 | - | CASSLFTGTDSIPMGTEAFF | TGTGCCAGCAGCCTTTTTACCGGGACAGATAGCATACCCATGGGCACTGAAGCTTTCTTT
TRBJ2-7 | TRBD1 | TRBV6-5 | - | CATSRDRGYEQYF | TGTGCCACTTCCCGGGACAGGGGCTACGAGCAGTACTTC
TRBJ1-1 | - | TRBV28 | - | CASTSGSGNTEAFF | TGTGCCAGCACCTCGGGTAGCGGGAACACTGAAGCTTTCTTT
TRBJ2-6 | TRBD1 | TRBV18 | - | CASSLDRGLGANVLTF | TGTGCTAGCTCTCTAGACAGGGGGCTCGGGGCCAACGTCCTGACTTTC
TRBJ1-1 | - | TRBV9 | - | CASSVVPGNTEAFF | TGTGCCAGCAGCGTCGTGCCAGGGAACACTGAAGCTTTCTTT
TRBJ2-7 | TRBD1 | TRBV30 | - | CAWARGRDRDSYEQYF | TGTGCCTGGGCCCGCGGGCGGGACAGGGACTCCTACGAGCAGTACTTC
TRBJ2-3 | TRBD1 | TRBV5-1 | once | CASSLGQGASTDTQYF | TGCGCCAGCAGCTTGGGACAGGGGGCTAGCACAGATACGCAGTATTTT
TRBJ2-5 | TRBD1 | TRBV5-6 | once | CASSINTGGQETQYF | TGTGCCAGCAGCATAAACACAGGGGGCCAGGAGACCCAGTACTTC
TRBJ2-5 | TRBD1 | TRBV28 | once | CASSPPGQGKETQYF | TGTGCCAGCAGTCCCCCAGGACAGGGAAAGGAGACCCAGTACTTC
TRBJ2-3 | TRBD2 | TRBV9 | once | CASSVDGRVTDTQYF | TGTGCCAGCAGCGTAGACGGGAGGGTCACAGATACGCAGTATTTT
TRBJ1-6 | TRBD1 | TRBV7-8 | - | CASSSDRVESPLHF | TGTGCCAGCAGCTCGGACAGGGTCGAATCACCCCTCCACTTT
TRBJ2-1 | TRBD2 | TRBV7-9 | - | CGLTSGRESEQFF | TGCGGGCTGACTAGCGGGAGGGAATCTGAGCAGTTCTTC
TRBJ2-7 | TRBD1 | TRBV16 | - | CASSQPTGIEQYF | TGTGCCAGCAGCCAGCCGACAGGGATCGAGCAGTACTTC
TRBJ2-1 | - | TRBV18 | - | CASSLSRMGNFVNEQFF | TGTGCCAGCTCACTAAGCCGCATGGGCAATTTTGTCAATGAGCAGTTCTTC
TRBJ2-3 | TRBD2 | TRBV18 | - | CASSPGASGMDTQYF | TGTGCCAGCTCCCCTGGGGCGAGCGGGATGGATACGCAGTATTTT
TRBJ2-4 | TRBD2 | TRBV4-1 | - | CASSQGGSRDKNIQYF | TGCGCCAGCAGCCAAGGCGGGAGTAGGGACAAAAACATTCAGTACTTC